This TCR beta chain was sequenced for a study of control samples from healthy donors and cancer patients. The protocol was immunoSEQ multiplex PCR, while the TCRdb copy is restricted to in-frame clones and leaves out a portion. This sample has roughly 200,000 clones, with roughly 93% found just once. Germline loops: CDR1 SNHLY, CDR2 FYNNEI. The CDR3 is 12 residues long. Trimming took off 7 bases at V and 4 bases at J, with 10 bases between the two ends. Input material: blood. The origin of this receptor is a man aged 18-30 years in good health. The V gene is TRBV2, the J gene TRBJ1-1, with D perhaps matching TRBD1 (6 bases). The CDR3 DNA follows: TGTGCCAGCAAGGGGGGGCTCACTGAAGCTTTCTTT. Amino acid sequence: CASKGGLTEAFF.